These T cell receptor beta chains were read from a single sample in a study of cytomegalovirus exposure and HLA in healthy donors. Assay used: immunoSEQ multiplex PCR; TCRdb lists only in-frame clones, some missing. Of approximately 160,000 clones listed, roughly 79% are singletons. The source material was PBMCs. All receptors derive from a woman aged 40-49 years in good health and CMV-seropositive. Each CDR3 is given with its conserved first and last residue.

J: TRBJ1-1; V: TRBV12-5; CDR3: CASGLAPVNTEAFF
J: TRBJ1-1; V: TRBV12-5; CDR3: CASGFASRGRGEAFF
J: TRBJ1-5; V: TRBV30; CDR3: CAWSGGNQPQHF
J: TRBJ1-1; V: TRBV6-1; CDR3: CASSFPGRDNTEAFF
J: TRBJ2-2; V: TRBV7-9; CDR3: CSSSLLVRGAGELFF
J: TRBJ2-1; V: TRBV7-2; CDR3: CASSLVGTSSYNEQFF
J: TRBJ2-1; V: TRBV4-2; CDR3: CASSQATGWSYNEQFF
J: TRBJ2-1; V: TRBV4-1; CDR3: CASSHPGLAGTNEQFF
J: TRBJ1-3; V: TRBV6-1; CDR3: CASSDIRLSSGNTIYF
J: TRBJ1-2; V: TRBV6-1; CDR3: CASTRTGTYGYTF
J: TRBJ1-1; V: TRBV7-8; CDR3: CASSSPTGMDTEAFF
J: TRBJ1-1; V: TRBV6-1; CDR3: CASTVEGVMNTEAFF
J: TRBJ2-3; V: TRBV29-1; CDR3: CSVRDYRRTDTQYF
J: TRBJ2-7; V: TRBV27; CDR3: CASSRGIAGAQSEQYF
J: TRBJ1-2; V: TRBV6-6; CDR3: CASSAQGGYTF
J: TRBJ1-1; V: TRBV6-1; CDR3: CASSPQTGMNTEAFF
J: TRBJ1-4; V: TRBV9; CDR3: CASSVGTATNEKLFF
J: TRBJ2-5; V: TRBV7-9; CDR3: CASSLTSGVGQETQYF
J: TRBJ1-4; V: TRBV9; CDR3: CASSVKGANEKLFF
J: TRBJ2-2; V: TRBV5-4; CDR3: CASSLGVASGELFF
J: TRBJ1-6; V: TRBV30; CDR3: CAWRTTGTYNSPLHF
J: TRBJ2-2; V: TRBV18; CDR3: CASSPEGRQVETGELFF
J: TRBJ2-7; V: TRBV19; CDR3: CASSMPGQGYEQYF
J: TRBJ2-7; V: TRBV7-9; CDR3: CSSSFDYLSYEQYF
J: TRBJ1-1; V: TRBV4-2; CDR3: CASREFGTEAFF
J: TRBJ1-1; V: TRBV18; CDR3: CASSPLKNTEAFF
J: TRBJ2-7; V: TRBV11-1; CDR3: CASSLRINDRGSNYEQYF
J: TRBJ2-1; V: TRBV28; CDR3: CASMSGSYNEQFF
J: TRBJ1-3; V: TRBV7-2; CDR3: CASSLMQGNTIYF
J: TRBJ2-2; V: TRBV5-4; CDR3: CASSTVPSANTGELFF
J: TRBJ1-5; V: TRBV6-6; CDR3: CASSYSRYGQPQHF
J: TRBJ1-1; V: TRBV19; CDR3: CASRTWTGQMNTEAFF
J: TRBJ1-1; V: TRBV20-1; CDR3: CSARTSTEAFF
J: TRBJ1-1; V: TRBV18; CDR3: CASSLGRGQGALGAFF
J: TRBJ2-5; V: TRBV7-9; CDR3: CASTLMTPRFSPYF
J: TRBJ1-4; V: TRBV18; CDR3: CASSRQGMNEKLFF
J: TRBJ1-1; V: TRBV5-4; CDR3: CASSRTDNTEAFF
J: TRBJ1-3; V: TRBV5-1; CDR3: CASSATGGTGNTIYF
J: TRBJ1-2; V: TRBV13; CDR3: CASSPSGAYGYTF
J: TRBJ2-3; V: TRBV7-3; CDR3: CASSRTTSTDTQYF